The 5 T cell receptor beta chains listed next were all sequenced from one sample in a study of chronic HIV infection and antiretroviral therapy. One entry per CDR3 protein, called by TCRdb with MiXCR from the 5' RACE reads. The table shows 40,000 to 60,000 distinct CDR3 sequences, with under 20% occurring only once. Specimen: peripheral blood. The source of these receptors is an adult who had HIV and had not received antiretroviral therapy, or was an uninfected healthy control (not recorded which).

A few counts support this clonotype. The chain has TRBV27 and TRBJ2-5, with 11 bases matching TRBD2. V shed 2 bases, J shed 2 bases, and the junction held 4 bases outside the gene matches. This CDR3 has 16 amino acids. Germline V gives CDR1 MNHEY, CDR2 SMNVEV (reference sequence). The CDR3 DNA reads TGTGCCAGCAGTTTAGGCCTAGCGGGAGGACAAGAGACCCAGTACTTC. It encodes CASSLGLAGGQETQYF.

This chain connects TRBV6-6 to TRBJ2-1; D is undetermined. There are 13 residues in the CDR3. The V and J ends lost 2 bases and 7 bases respectively, with 9 bases between them. Germline V lookup: CDR1 MNHNY, CDR2 SVGAGI (reference sequence). This CDR3 is CASSYDSPNEQFF. The CDR3 DNA reads as TGTGCCAGCAGTTACGACTCCCCAAATGAGCAGTTCTTC.

The chain employs TRBV6-5 and TRBJ1-1; TRBD1 is a possible D gene (6 bases). CDR3 length: 11 amino acids. The germline CDR1 and CDR2 sequences are MNHEY and SVGAGI. Trimming took off 6 bases at V and 8 bases at J, with 10 bases between the two ends. The CDR3 region is CASRPGQEAFF. In DNA, the CDR3 is TGTGCCAGCAGGCCGGGACAAGAAGCTTTCTTT.

The J gene is TRBJ2-7, the V gene TRBV5-4, with 8 bases aligning to TRBD1. CDR1 SGHNT and CDR2 YYREEE come from the germline V gene (reference sequence). The CDR3 contains 15 residues. V trimming: 6 bases; J trimming: 3 bases; junction bases outside the gene matches: 11. CDR3 region: CASTTKGDRSYEQYF. The CDR3 bases are TGTGCCAGCACCACGAAGGGGGACAGGAGCTACGAGCAGTACTTC.

The genes are TRBV29-1 and TRBJ2-7; D is perhaps TRBD2 (6 bases). This CDR3 is built from 14 residues. Germline loops: CDR1 SQVTM, CDR2 ANQGSEA. V lost 4 bases and J lost 5, with 18 bases in between. The CDR3 DNA follows: TGCAGCGTTGTGACCAGGAGGGGATCTAACGAGCAGTACTTC. Translated, it gives CSVVTRRGSNEQYF.